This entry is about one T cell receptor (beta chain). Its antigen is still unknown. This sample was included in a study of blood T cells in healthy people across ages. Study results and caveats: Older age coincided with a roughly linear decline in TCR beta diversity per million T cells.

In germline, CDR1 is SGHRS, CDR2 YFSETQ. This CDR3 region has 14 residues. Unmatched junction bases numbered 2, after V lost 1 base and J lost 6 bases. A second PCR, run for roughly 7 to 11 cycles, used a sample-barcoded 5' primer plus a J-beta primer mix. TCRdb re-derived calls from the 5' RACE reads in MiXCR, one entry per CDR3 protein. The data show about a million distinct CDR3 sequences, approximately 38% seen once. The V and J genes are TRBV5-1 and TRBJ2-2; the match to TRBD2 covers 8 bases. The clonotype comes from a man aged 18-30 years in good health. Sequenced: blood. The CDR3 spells CASSLPTSAGELFF. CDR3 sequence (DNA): TGCGCCAGCAGCTTGCCGACTAGCGCCGGGGAGCTGTTTTTT. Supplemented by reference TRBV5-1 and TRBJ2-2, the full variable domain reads KAGVTQTPRYLIKTRGQQVTLSCSPISGHRSVSWYQQTPGQGLQFLFEYFSETQRNKGNFPGRFSGRQFSNSRSEMNVSTLELGDSALYLCASSLPTSAGELFFGEGSRLTVL.